Listed below are T cell receptor beta chains from one sample, sequenced in a study of blood T cell repertoires in COVID-19. TCRdb's copy holds only in-frame clones and misses some; the assay was immunoSEQ multiplex PCR. The sample includes tens of thousands of clones, under 90% of them seen just once. The sequencing input was peripheral blood. These receptors were obtained from a woman aged 60-75 years with acute or convalescent COVID-19. The CDR3 runs from the conserved cysteine through the conserved F or W. The D gene is left open where the match is weak. Only part of the rows carry a size: once, few, many, or a class if the clone is expanded.

size | D | J | V | CDR3 | DNA
- | - | TRBJ1-2 | TRBV2 | CASTEGHNYGYTF | TGTGCCAGCACTGAGGGACATAACTATGGCTATACCTTC
- | TRBD1 | TRBJ1-2 | TRBV4-1 | CASSQIQSGTGEGYTF | TGCGCCAGCAGCCAGATCCAATCCGGGACAGGGGAAGGCTACACCTTC
- | - | TRBJ1-4 | TRBV7-9 | CASRSGVREKLFF | TGTGCCAGCAGGTCAGGGGTGCGCGAAAAACTGTTTTTT
- | - | TRBJ2-3 | TRBV7-8 | CASSHSKDTQYF | TGTGCCAGCAGCCATAGCAAAGATACGCAGTATTTT
few | TRBD1 | TRBJ1-2 | TRBV4-1 | CASSQGARGRINYGYTF | TGCGCCAGCAGCCAAGGGGCGAGGGGGCGAATAAACTATGGCTACACCTTC
once | - | TRBJ1-5 | TRBV27 | CASSPVFNQPQHF | TGTGCCAGCAGTCCGGTTTTCAATCAGCCCCAGCATTTT
- | TRBD1 | TRBJ1-4 | TRBV7-8 | CASSRDRGGEKLFF | TGTGCCAGCAGCAGAGACAGGGGTGGGGAAAAACTGTTTTTT
- | - | TRBJ2-5 | TRBV6-6 | CASSLPWDLGETQYF | TGTGCCAGCAGTTTACCCTGGGACTTAGGGGAGACCCAGTACTTC
- | - | TRBJ1-5 | TRBV2 | CASSAQGINQPQHF | TGTGCCAGCAGTGCTCAGGGGATCAATCAGCCCCAGCATTTT
- | - | TRBJ1-4 | TRBV6-5 | CASSPLMATNEKLFF | TGTGCCAGCAGTCCACTGATGGCAACTAATGAAAAACTGTTTTTT
- | TRBD2 | TRBJ2-1 | TRBV2 | CASSDFSGSGEQFF | TGTGCCAGCAGTGATTTCAGCGGGAGTGGGGAGCAGTTCTTC
- | - | TRBJ2-2 | TRBV18 | CASSGQLNTGELFF | TGTGCCAGCTCGGGACAACTAAACACCGGGGAGCTGTTTTTT
- | TRBD2 | TRBJ2-3 | TRBV9 | CASSSGLGSTDTQYF | TGTGCCAGCAGCTCCGGACTAGGGAGCACAGATACGCAGTATTTT
- | - | TRBJ2-2 | TRBV29-1 | CSVELENTGELFF | TGCAGCGTTGAGCTAGAGAACACCGGGGAGCTGTTTTTT
- | - | TRBJ1-2 | TRBV5-6 | CASSWWQSNYGYTF | TGTGCCAGCAGCTGGTGGCAGTCTAACTATGGCTACACCTTC
- | TRBD1 | TRBJ1-6 | TRBV4-1 | CASSQDRGSLASPLHF | TGCGCCAGCAGCCAAGACAGGGGGTCTTTAGCTTCACCCCTCCACTTT
- | TRBD1 | TRBJ1-2 | TRBV5-6 | CASSLRDREYGYTF | TGTGCCAGCAGCTTGCGGGACAGGGAGTATGGCTACACCTTC
- | TRBD1 | TRBJ1-1 | TRBV29-1 | CSGGQGAELAFF | TGCAGCGGCGGACAGGGGGCTGAGTTAGCTTTCTTT
- | TRBD2 | TRBJ2-3 | TRBV4-2 | CASSQGLAGDPPDTQYF | TGTGCCAGCAGCCAGGGACTAGCGGGAGACCCACCGGATACGCAGTATTTT
- | - | TRBJ2-7 | TRBV3-1/TRBV3-2 | CASSLAGGTYEQYF | TGTGCCAGCAGCCTCGCAGGGGGGACCTACGAGCAGTACTTC
- | TRBD1 | TRBJ2-1 | TRBV25-1 | CASSSPGQAYNEQFF | TGTGCCAGCAGCAGTCCGGGACAGGCTTACAATGAGCAGTTCTTC
- | TRBD2 | TRBJ2-5 | TRBV5-8 | CASSLAGGLGTQYF | TGTGCCAGCAGCTTAGCGGGAGGATTGGGGACCCAGTACTTC
- | - | TRBJ1-6 | TRBV6-6 | CATHRASSGNSPLHF | TGTGCCACGCACAGGGCCAGTTCGGGCAATTCACCCCTCCACTTT
- | - | TRBJ2-3 | TRBV9 | CASSVDSGASTDTQYF | TGTGCCAGCAGCGTAGATTCGGGAGCTAGCACAGATACGCAGTATTTT
- | TRBD2 | TRBJ2-2 | TRBV27 | CASSGLAGVGRTGELFF | TGTGCCAGCAGTGGACTAGCGGGAGTCGGGAGGACCGGGGAGCTGTTTTTT
- | - | TRBJ1-5 | TRBV9 | CASSVGREGDQPQHF | TGTGCCAGCAGCGTAGGCCGCGAGGGGGATCAGCCCCAGCATTTT
- | TRBD1 | TRBJ2-4 | TRBV19 | CASSKHAPGQGLSNIQYF | TGTGCCAGTAGTAAACACGCCCCGGGACAGGGACTCTCAAACATTCAGTACTTC
- | TRBD1 | TRBJ1-2 | TRBV27 | CASSFTGTGAYGYTF | TGTGCCAGCAGTTTTACCGGGACAGGGGCCTATGGCTACACCTTC
- | TRBD1 | TRBJ2-1 | TRBV6-6 | CASRRGQGFQFF | TGTGCCAGCAGACGCGGACAGGGGTTCCAGTTCTTC
- | TRBD2 | TRBJ2-5 | TRBV7-3 | CASSLRPGGVETQYF | TGTGCCAGCAGCTTAAGACCCGGGGGGGTAGAGACCCAGTACTTC
- | - | TRBJ1-5 | TRBV28 | CASSLIGGNQPQHF | TGTGCCAGCAGTTTAATAGGAGGCAATCAGCCCCAGCATTTT
- | TRBD1 | TRBJ1-1 | TRBV7-9 | CASSSIITTGFVTEAFF | TGTGCCAGCAGCTCTATAATCACGACAGGGTTCGTAACTGAAGCTTTCTTT
- | TRBD2 | TRBJ2-1 | TRBV7-3 | CASSLMLAGSNEQFF | TGTGCCAGCAGCTTAATGTTAGCGGGGAGCAATGAGCAGTTCTTC
- | TRBD1 | TRBJ2-7 | TRBV12-3/TRBV12-4 | CASRRTGGGEQYF | TGTGCCAGCAGACGGACAGGGGGAGGCGAGCAGTACTTC
- | - | TRBJ1-1 | TRBV10-3 | CAIRDSKNTEAFF | TGTGCCATCAGGGACAGTAAGAACACTGAAGCTTTCTTT
- | TRBD2 | TRBJ2-3 | TRBV7-2 | CASSLRTSGGWDTQYF | TGTGCCAGCAGCTTAAGGACTAGCGGGGGTTGGGATACGCAGTATTTT
- | - | TRBJ1-3 | TRBV19 | CASSQDTIRSGNTIYF | TGTGCCAGTAGTCAGGACACCATCCGCTCTGGAAACACCATATATTTT
- | - | TRBJ1-1 | TRBV7-9 | CASSLTGLTEAFF | TGTGCCAGCAGCTTGACAGGTCTCACTGAAGCTTTCTTT
- | - | TRBJ2-1 | TRBV20-1 | CSASYSGTKSSYNEQFF | TGCAGTGCTAGTTACTCAGGGACAAAGAGCTCCTACAATGAGCAGTTCTTC
- | - | TRBJ1-2 | TRBV5-4 | CASSFQGWNYGYTF | TGTGCCAGCAGCTTTCAGGGATGGAACTATGGCTACACCTTC
once | TRBD1 | TRBJ1-2 | TRBV15 | CATSPGDRGYGYTF | TGTGCCACCAGCCCAGGGGACAGGGGGTATGGCTACACCTTC
- | - | TRBJ1-6 | TRBV12-3/TRBV12-4 | CASSFENSPLHF | TGTGCCAGCAGTTTTGAGAATTCACCCCTCCACTTT
once | - | TRBJ1-1 | TRBV24-1 | CATKDTSNTEAFF | TGTGCCACCAAGGACACCTCGAACACTGAAGCTTTCTTT
many | - | TRBJ2-7 | TRBV7-2 | CASSLPSVSSYEQYF | TGTGCCAGCAGCTTACCTAGCGTGAGCTCCTACGAGCAGTACTTC
- | - | TRBJ2-1 | TRBV11-3 | CASSLGGVPRGEQFF | TGTGCCAGCAGCTTAGGGGGAGTACCTCGCGGTGAGCAGTTCTTC
few | TRBD2 | TRBJ2-7 | TRBV30 | CAWSAIAGAIYEQYF | TGTGCCTGGAGCGCCATAGCGGGAGCGATCTACGAGCAGTACTTC
once | TRBD1 | TRBJ2-2 | TRBV13 | CASSLVTGLNTGELFF | TGTGCCAGCAGCCTTGTGACAGGGCTGAACACCGGGGAGCTGTTTTTT
- | - | TRBJ1-5 | TRBV27 | CASSSDRMSSQPQHF | TGTGCCAGCAGTTCGGACAGAATGTCAAGCCAGCCCCAGCATTTT
- | - | TRBJ1-1 | TRBV27 | CASRSPTGLYTEAFF | TGTGCCAGCAGGTCGCCGACAGGCTTGTACACTGAAGCTTTCTTT
- | - | TRBJ2-7 | TRBV2 | CASVTQSYEQYF | TGTGCCAGCGTGACACAATCCTACGAGCAGTACTTC
- | TRBD1 | TRBJ1-2 | TRBV30 | CAWSPADRGYGYTF | TGTGCCTGGAGCCCAGCTGACAGGGGCTATGGCTACACCTTC
- | TRBD1 | TRBJ2-7 | TRBV7-6 | CASSLAAGTGTYEQYF | TGTGCCAGCAGCTTAGCCGCCGGGACAGGGACCTACGAGCAGTACTTC
- | TRBD1 | TRBJ1-2 | TRBV3-1/TRBV3-2 | CASSQTGTGSGYTF | TGTGCCAGCAGCCAGACCGGGACAGGGTCTGGCTACACCTTC
- | - | TRBJ1-2 | TRBV2 | CASILVGAAKEDGYTF | TGTGCCAGCATCCTGGTCGGAGCCGCTAAGGAGGATGGCTACACCTTC
- | - | TRBJ2-3 | TRBV7-2 | CASSSPGTGTDTQYF | TGTGCCAGCAGTTCCCCAGGCACCGGCACAGATACGCAGTATTTT
- | - | TRBJ1-6 | TRBV3-1/TRBV3-2 | CASSQDGGRRSPLHF | TGTGCCAGCAGCCAAGATGGGGGGAGGCGGTCACCCCTCCACTTT
- | TRBD1 | TRBJ1-2 | TRBV9 | CASSPGTGGYGYTF | TGTGCCAGCAGCCCCGGGACAGGGGGCTATGGCTACACCTTC
- | - | TRBJ2-7 | TRBV4-1 | CASSQEVQGGSEQYF | TGCGCCAGCAGCCAAGAGGTTCAAGGGGGATCCGAGCAGTACTTC
- | - | TRBJ1-6 | TRBV11-2 | CASSPTHRDSPLHF | TGTGCCAGCAGTCCTACCCACCGGGATTCACCCCTCCACTTT